This note documents a single T cell receptor (beta chain) sequence. Its antigen is not identified. Germline CDR1 is SQVTM and CDR2 is ANQGSEA. The CDR3 covers 15 residues. Between the trimmed V and J ends, which lost 1 base and 2 bases, there was a span of 13 bases. Healthy bone marrow donors made up the donors. The data were taken from a study of cytomegalovirus exposure and HLA in healthy donors. The PCR used 60 Vbeta and 13 Jbeta primers. The method was immunoSEQ multiplex PCR; TCRdb's version includes in-frame clones alone and lacks a portion of them. Of 100,000 to 150,000 clones listed, roughly 81% are singletons. Study-level results: A cluster of highly shared sequence variants was likely a sequencing artifact. A previous analysis found most TCR beta V segments productive roughly 87% or roughly 30% of the time. Most TCR sequences were uncommon, yet certain public TCRs appeared in many donors.

The receptor comes from a woman under 40 in good health and CMV-seronegative. The chain joins TRBV29-1 to TRBJ2-3; D possibly corresponds to TRBD1 (6 bases). The source material was PBMCs. The CDR3 nucleotides are TGCAGCGTTGAAGGCAGGACAGCCTCCACAGATACGCAGTATTTT. It translates to CSVEGRTASTDTQYF.